This TCR beta chain emerged from a study of T-cell reconstitution after alpha-beta-depleted transplantation in children. The CDR3 is 14 amino acids. V was shortened by 5 bases and J by 2 bases, with 10 bases between the two germline ends. Unique molecular identifiers were incorporated during preparation of the TCRbeta library. MiXCR, run by TCRdb on the PCR reads, gives a single entry per CDR3 protein. The sample has some 590,000 distinct CDR3 sequences, roughly a tenth seen once. The clonotype originates from a human donor who donated a stem cell graft to a child with acute myeloid leukemia. The material was PBMCs from the stem cell graft donor, obtained from the stem cell graft. The chain recombines TRBV12-3 or TRBV12-4 with TRBJ1-5; no definite D call. In DNA, the CDR3 is TGTGCCAGCAGTCCCTTGCTCGGCAATCAGCCCCAGCATTTT. The encoded protein is CASSPLLGNQPQHF.